One and the same sample provided the 28 T cell receptor beta chains below, sequenced in a study of CD8 T cells in ankylosing spondylitis. Study results and limitations: Blood from ankylosing spondylitis patients appeared to carry a characteristic roughly 8-variant TCR beta motif.

These TCRs' antigens remain unknown. TCRdb processed the 5' RACE reads anew with MiXCR; each CDR3 protein has one entry. The top ten clones hold roughly 3.5% of a sample with fewer than 550,000 distinct CDR3 sequences, roughly 5% of them seen once. Sequencing input: blood, either unsorted or a sorted T cell fraction (not recorded which). The receptors come from a male donor with ankylosing spondylitis.

This clonotype was detected many times. The rearrangement uses TRBV18 and TRBJ1-1; 9 nucleotides match TRBD1. Germline V gene data show CDR1 as KGHSH and CDR2 as LQKENI. The CDR3 totals 15 residues. V lost 3 bases and J lost 4; bases outside the gene matches: 6. CDR3 amino acids: CASSPRTGESTEAFF. The DNA of the CDR3 is TGTGCCAGCTCACCTCGGACAGGGGAGAGCACTGAAGCTTTCTTT.

This clonotype showed up many times. The rearrangement joins TRBV7-9 to TRBJ1-6; D remains unclear. Germline V gives CDR1 SEHNR, CDR2 FQNEAQ (reference sequence). Trimming took 2 bases from V and 8 from J, leaving 7 bases between them. This CDR3 contains 13 residues. The CDR3 here is CASSLSGDSPLHF. Written as DNA, the CDR3 is TGTGCCAGCAGCTTATCCGGGGATTCACCCCTCCACTTT.

This clonotype was observed many times. This sequence joins TRBV9 and TRBJ2-5, with 7 positions matching TRBD2. CDR1 SGDLS and CDR2 YYNGEE come from the germline V gene. The CDR3 is 14 residues long. Losses at the gene ends were 3 bases for V and 1 base for J; bases not matched to a gene: 3. CDR3 amino acids: CASSEGLPQETQYF. The CDR3 coding sequence is TGTGCCAGCAGCGAGGGACTACCCCAAGAGACCCAGTACTTC.

This clonotype was seen repeatedly, ten times or more. V usage is TRBV20-1 and J usage is TRBJ2-5; D unresolved. CDR1 is DFQATT and CDR2 is SNEGSKA in the germline V gene (reference sequence). This CDR3 is built from 12 residues. Trimming removed 6 bases from V and 5 bases from J, with 13 bases in between. The CDR3 sequence is CSAVGDRETQYF. CDR3 DNA: TGCAGTGCAGTAGGCGATAGGGAGACCCAGTACTTC.

This clonotype was recorded many times. The genes are TRBV28 and TRBJ2-7, with TRBD1 matching 10 bases. The CDR3 is made up of 15 amino acids. Germline CDR1 MDHEN, CDR2 SYDVKM. Trimming at V came to 7 bases and at J to 5 bases, leaving 11 bases not matched to a gene. The DNA for the CDR3 is TGTGCCAGCACCCCGGGTGGACAGGGGGTAAACGAGCAGTACTTC. Its translation: CASTPGGQGVNEQYF.

This clonotype appeared many times. J is TRBJ1-2 and V is TRBV5-1; unclear D gene. This CDR3 contains 14 residues. Germline CDR1 is SGHRS and CDR2 is YFSETQ. Trimming cost V 0 bases and J 4 bases, with 10 bases left between them. The CDR3 protein is CASSLAAASYGYTF. The CDR3 DNA is TGCGCCAGCAGCTTGGCCGCGGCTTCCTATGGCTACACCTTC. The full variable domain, completed using reference TRBV5-1 and TRBJ1-2, is KAGVTQTPRYLIKTRGQQVTLSCSPISGHRSVSWYQQTPGQGLQFLFEYFSETQRNKGNFPGRFSGRQFSNSRSEMNVSTLELGDSALYLCASSLAAASYGYTFGSGTRLTVV.

This clonotype was recorded at least ten times. This chain uses TRBV7-2 with TRBJ2-3, with 9 bases that match TRBD2. Trimming removed 5 bases from V and 6 bases from J; junction bases left unmatched: 12. From germline, CDR1 is SGHTA and CDR2 FQGNSA. The CDR3 covers 16 residues. This CDR3 reads CASSPNPGLAGDTQYF. The CDR3 region has the DNA TGTGCCAGCAGCCCTAACCCGGGACTAGCAGGGGATACGCAGTATTTT.

This clonotype was recorded many times. V and J are TRBV28 and TRBJ2-1; 10 bases are a match to TRBD2. V gave up 7 bases and J gave up 7 bases; unmatched junction bases: 7. Germline lookup yields CDR1 MDHEN and CDR2 SYDVKM. CDR3 length: 14 amino acids. The CDR3 DNA reads as TGTGCCAGCATTACTAGCGGGAACGTGAATGAGCAGTTCTTC. Translated: CASITSGNVNEQFF.

This clonotype was counted between two and nine times. This chain links TRBV6-2 or TRBV6-3 with TRBJ2-5; TRBD1 might be the D (6 bases). The CDR3 loop spans 15 amino acids. Germline CDR1 MNHEY, CDR2 SVGEGT. Trimming removed 5 bases from V and 3 bases from J, with 16 bases in between. The CDR3 loop is CASSLRQAREETQYF. CDR3 DNA sequence: TGTGCCAGCAGTCTGCGACAGGCTCGGGAAGAGACCCAGTACTTC.

This clonotype was recorded at least ten times. The chain couples TRBV6-2 or TRBV6-3 to TRBJ1-1; possible D gene TRBD1, 6 bases. The CDR3 length is 14 residues. The germline V gene encodes CDR1 MNHEY and CDR2 SVGEGT. Trimming left V 2 bases short and J 5 bases short, with 12 bases between. CDR3 loop: CASSYVEGGTEAFF. CDR3 in DNA: TGTGCCAGCAGTTACGTCGAAGGGGGTACTGAAGCTTTCTTT.

This clonotype was seen more than once but under ten times. V gene TRBV28 combines with J gene TRBJ2-1; D ambiguous. Germline CDR1 and CDR2: MDHEN and SYDVKM. The CDR3 spans 15 residues. The V and J ends lost 5 bases and 4 bases respectively, with 15 bases between them. The CDR3 DNA reads TGTGCCAGCAGTAGACCAACCCATTTTTACAATGAGCAGTTCTTC. Translated: CASSRPTHFYNEQFF.

This clonotype was seen only a few times. The J gene is TRBJ2-7, the V gene TRBV5-1, with TRBD2 as a possible D gene (6 bases). CDR1 and CDR2 from the germline V gene are SGHRS and YFSETQ. CDR3 length: 15 amino acids. Trimming left V 3 bases short and J 0 bases short, with 13 bases between. This chain's CDR3 is CASSSALGGSYEQYF. CDR3 sequence (DNA): TGCGCCAGCAGCTCAGCACTGGGGGGCTCCTACGAGCAGTACTTC.

This clonotype was found many times. V is TRBV5-1 and J is TRBJ2-7; 10 bases map to TRBD1. CDR1 is SGHRS and CDR2 is YFSETQ in the germline V gene. With V trimmed by 3 bases and J by 3 bases, 3 bases remained unmatched. The CDR3 contains 14 residues. The CDR3 protein is CASSYGQGVYEQYF. CDR3 nucleotides: TGCGCCAGCAGCTACGGACAGGGGGTCTACGAGCAGTACTTC.

This clonotype was recorded a few times. This chain uses TRBV7-8 with TRBJ2-7; 7 bases are shared with TRBD2. Losses at the gene ends were 7 bases for V and 1 base for J; bases not matched to a gene: 7. The CDR3 extends over 14 amino acids. Per germline, CDR1 SGHVS and CDR2 FQNEAQ. The CDR3 DNA follows: TGTGCCAGCAAAAAGCGGGACGATTCCTACGAGCAGTACTTC. This codes for CASKKRDDSYEQYF.

This clonotype was seen repeatedly, ten times or more. The chain combines TRBV6-1 with TRBJ1-2, with 7 bases aligning to TRBD1. Looked up from germline, CDR1 is MNHNS and CDR2 is SASEGT. The trim removed 7 bases at V and 5 bases at J, leaving 7 bases unmatched. This CDR3 contains 13 residues. The CDR3 DNA is TGTGCCAGCACCCAGACAGGGAGTTATGGCTACACCTTC. It is translated as CASTQTGSYGYTF.

This clonotype was seen at least ten times. The gene calls are TRBV12-3 or TRBV12-4 and TRBJ2-2; D is unclear. The CDR3 consists of 13 residues. Trimming removed 4 bases from V and 7 bases from J, with 10 bases in between. The CDR3 DNA follows: TGTGCCAGCAGTTCGAGCAGAGTCGGGGAGCTGTTTTTT. Protein: CASSSSRVGELFF.

In its sample, this clonotype was seen many times. V gene TRBV5-1 combines with J gene TRBJ2-5; no clear D. Germline V gives CDR1 SGHRS, CDR2 YFSETQ. V was cut by 1 base and J by 1 base, with 11 bases left in between. The CDR3 is made up of 15 amino acids. The CDR3 loop is CASSLFSVLQETQYF. The CDR3 DNA sequence: TGCGCCAGCAGCTTGTTCAGCGTCCTCCAAGAGACCCAGTACTTC.

This clonotype has ten or more counts. The rearrangement links TRBV28 to TRBJ2-5, with 12 bases matching TRBD2. J was trimmed by 0 bases and V by 6 bases; bases with no gene match: 11. Looked up from germline, CDR1 is MDHEN and CDR2 is SYDVKM. The length of the CDR3 is 18 residues. This CDR3 reads CASRTTSGRWDNQETQYF. DNA of the CDR3: TGTGCCAGCAGAACGACTAGCGGGAGATGGGATAACCAAGAGACCCAGTACTTC. Variable domain in full (rest from reference TRBV28 and TRBJ2-5): DVKVTQSSRYLVKRTGEKVFLECVQDMDHENMFWYRQDPGLGLRLIYFSYDVKMKEKGDIPEGYSVSREKKERFSLILESASTNQTSMYLCASRTTSGRWDNQETQYFGPGTRLLVL.

This clonotype was found many times. This chain joins TRBV29-1 and TRBJ2-3; maybe TRBD2 (6 bases). Germline V gene lookup returns CDR1 SQVTM and CDR2 ANQGSEA. The V end was cut by 5 bases, the J end by 3 bases, with 15 bases between. This CDR3 comprises 14 residues. CDR3 protein: CSVSQGGGTDTQYF. The CDR3 region has the DNA TGCAGCGTTTCCCAGGGAGGTGGGACAGATACGCAGTATTTT.

The table lists this clonotype with many counts. V usage is TRBV6-1 and J usage is TRBJ1-5; 12 nucleotides match TRBD1. The junction had 8 bases not matched to a gene; V was cut back by 6 bases and J by 5 bases. The V gene's germline CDR1 is MNHNS and CDR2 SASEGT. This CDR3 has 16 amino acids. CDR3 residues: CASRSGTGGRDQPQHF. The DNA for the CDR3 is TGTGCCAGCAGAAGTGGGACAGGGGGCCGGGATCAGCCCCAGCATTTT.

This clonotype was found many times. This sequence joins TRBV5-1 and TRBJ1-6; TRBD1 matches 10 bases. Germline-derived CDR1 and CDR2 are SGHRS and YFSETQ. The CDR3 runs to 14 residues. Unmatched junction bases numbered 5, after V lost 6 bases and J lost 8 bases. DNA for the CDR3: TGCGCCAGCACCCAAGGGACAGGGGATTCACCCCTCCACTTT. It codes for CASTQGTGDSPLHF.

This clonotype was counted many times. The rearrangement links TRBV24-1 to TRBJ2-1, with D possibly being TRBD2 (5 bases). V was clipped by 5 bases and J by 8 bases, with 15 bases between them. Germline V lookup: CDR1 KGHDR, CDR2 SFDVKD. The CDR3 totals 14 residues. The CDR3 DNA reads as TGTGCCACCAGTGCGAGGGAGATAAGCGATGAGCAGTTCTTC. Amino acids: CATSAREISDEQFF.

This clonotype was seen more than once but under ten times. The chain is built from TRBV7-2 and TRBJ2-3, with a possible D match to TRBD2 (6 bases). Trimming left V 0 bases short and J 3 bases short, with 13 bases between. Per the germline V gene, CDR1 is SGHTA and CDR2 is FQGNSA. The CDR3 extends over 16 amino acids. In nucleotides, the CDR3 is TGTGCCAGCAGCTTAGCGGCGGGGCCATTAACAGATACGCAGTATTTT. This translates into CASSLAAGPLTDTQYF. The full variable domain, completed using reference TRBV7-2 and TRBJ2-3, is GAGVSQSPSNKVTEKGKDVELRCDPISGHTALYWYRQSLGQGLEFLIYFQGNSAPDKSGLPSDRFSAERTGGSVSTLTIQRTQQEDSAVYLCASSLAAGPLTDTQYFGPGTRLTVL.

This clonotype occurred many times. The rearrangement joins TRBV7-9 to TRBJ1-1; weak D call: TRBD1 (5 bases). In germline, CDR1 is SEHNR, CDR2 FQNEAQ (reference sequence). This CDR3 region has 16 residues. Trimming removed 4 bases at V and 1 base at J, with 16 bases between. The CDR3 sequence is CASSSQMGRGNTEAFF. The DNA for the CDR3 is TGTGCCAGCAGCTCCCAAATGGGGCGAGGGAACACTGAAGCTTTCTTT. The variable domain in full, with the rest retrieved from reference TRBV7-9 and TRBJ1-1, is DTGVSQNPRHKITKRGQNVTFRCDPISEHNRLYWYRQTLGQGPEFLTYFQNEAQLEKSRLLSDRFSAERPKGSFSTLEIQRTEQGDSAMYLCASSSQMGRGNTEAFFGQGTRLTVV.

This clonotype was detected ten times or more. The chain links TRBV20-1 to TRBJ1-5, with 8 bases that match TRBD1. The CDR3 is 13 amino acids. CDR1 DFQATT and CDR2 SNEGSKA come from the germline V gene (reference sequence). V shed 4 bases, J shed 8 bases, and the junction held 7 bases outside the gene matches. The CDR3 DNA reads TGCAGTGCTAACAGACAGGGGTTGGAGCCCCAGCATTTT. Protein: CSANRQGLEPQHF.

This clonotype was counted between two and nine times. The rearrangement links TRBV30 to TRBJ2-1, with TRBD1 matching over 10 bases. Germline CDR1 reads GTSNPN; CDR2 reads SVGIG (reference sequence). The CDR3 is made up of 15 amino acids. Unmatched junction bases numbered 6, after V lost 0 bases and J lost 7 bases. The CDR3, as DNA: TGTGCCTGGAGTGTACTTGGGACAGGGGATAATGAGCAGTTCTTC. It specifies CAWSVLGTGDNEQFF.

This clonotype has a count of ten or more. The chain uses TRBV29-1 and TRBJ2-1; D gene ambiguous. Germline CDR1 SQVTM, CDR2 ANQGSEA. The ends were cut back, 2 bases at V and 10 bases at J, with 15 bases in the middle. The CDR3 is made up of 13 amino acids. The CDR3 DNA reads as TGCAGCGTTGAATCCTCCCGGTTAGACGAGCAGTTCTTC. Amino acids: CSVESSRLDEQFF.

This clonotype showed up many times. The DNA for the CDR3 is TGTGCCACCAGTGATCCCGGACCGGATAATCAGCCCCAGCATTTT. It is translated as CATSDPGPDNQPQHF. The rearrangement joins TRBV24-1 to TRBJ1-5; D is unclear. V gave up 3 bases and J gave up 4 bases, with 12 bases separating them. From germline, CDR1 is KGHDR and CDR2 SFDVKD. CDR3 length: 15 residues.